The entry that follows covers one TCR beta chain sequence. This sample is drawn from a study of cytotoxic CD8 clonotypes in ibrutinib-treated CLL. Data came from immunoSEQ multiplex PCR; TCRdb stores just in-frame clones and leaves some out. This sample has 200,000 to 250,000 clones, with about four fifths found just once. Trimming left V 7 bases short and J 4 bases short, with 16 bases between. Germline V gene data show CDR1 as MNHNS and CDR2 as SASEGT. CDR3 length equals 14 residues. The chain uses TRBV6-1 and TRBJ1-1, with D possibly being TRBD1 (5 bases). The sample here was PBMCs, taken after 12 months of ibrutinib treatment. The receptor comes from a human donor with chronic lymphocytic leukemia. CDR3 sequence reads: CASNIIWQGTEAFF. Here the CDR3 DNA reads TGTGCCAGCAACATCATCTGGCAGGGCACTGAAGCTTTCTTT.